This TCR beta chain originates from a study of CD8 T cells in Susac syndrome. Study context: There were 5 or 6 sequenced Susac syndrome patients with active disease and eight or nine in remission.

This clonotype was counted a single time. Reverse transcription of roughly 0.5 to 1 ug RNA was carried out with random hexamers. TCRdb used MiXCR to reprocess the immunoSEQ multiplex PCR reads, holding one entry per CDR3 protein. The sample lists 200,000 to 250,000 distinct CDR3 sequences, about 94% occurring once. The trim removed 3 bases at V and 3 bases at J, leaving 4 bases unmatched. Germline values: CDR1 GTSNPN, CDR2 SVGIG (reference sequence). The CDR3 is 13 amino acids. The V gene is TRBV30, the J gene TRBJ2-5; 7 nucleotides line up with TRBD1. The clonotype was recovered from a human donor with Susac syndrome. Sequencing was performed on CD4+ T cells from PBMCs. CDR3 in DNA: TGTGCCTGGAGCTCGGGACAGAAAGAGACCCAGTACTTC. It yields the protein CAWSSGQKETQYF. Full variable domain (remainder filled in from reference TRBV30 and TRBJ2-5): SQTIHQWPATLVQPVGSPLSLECTVEGTSNPNLYWYRQAAGRGLQLLFYSVGIGQISSEVPQNLSASRPQDRQFILSSKKLLLSDSGFYLCAWSSGQKETQYFGPGTRLLVL.